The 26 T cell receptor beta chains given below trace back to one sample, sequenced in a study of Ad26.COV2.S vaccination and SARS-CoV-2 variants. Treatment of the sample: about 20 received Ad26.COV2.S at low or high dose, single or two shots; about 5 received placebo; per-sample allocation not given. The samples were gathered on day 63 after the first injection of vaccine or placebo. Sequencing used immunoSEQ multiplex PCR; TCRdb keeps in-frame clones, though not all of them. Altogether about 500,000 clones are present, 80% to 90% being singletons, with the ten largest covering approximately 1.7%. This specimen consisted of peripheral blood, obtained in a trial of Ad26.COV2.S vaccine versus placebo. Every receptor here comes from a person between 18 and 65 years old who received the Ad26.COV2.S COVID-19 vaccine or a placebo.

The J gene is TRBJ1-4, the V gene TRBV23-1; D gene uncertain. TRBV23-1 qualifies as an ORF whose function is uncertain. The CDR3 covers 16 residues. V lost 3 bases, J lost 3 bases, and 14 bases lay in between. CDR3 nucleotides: TGCGCCAGCAGTCACCTCCGGGAGTGGGCTAATGAAAAACTGTTTTTT. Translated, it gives CASSHLREWANEKLFF.

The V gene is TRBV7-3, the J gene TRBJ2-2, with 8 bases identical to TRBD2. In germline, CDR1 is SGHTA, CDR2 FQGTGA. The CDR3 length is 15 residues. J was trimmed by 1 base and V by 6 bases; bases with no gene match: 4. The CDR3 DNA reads TGTGCCAGCAGTCCTACTAGCGGGAACACCGGGGAGCTGTTTTTT. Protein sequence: CASSPTSGNTGELFF.

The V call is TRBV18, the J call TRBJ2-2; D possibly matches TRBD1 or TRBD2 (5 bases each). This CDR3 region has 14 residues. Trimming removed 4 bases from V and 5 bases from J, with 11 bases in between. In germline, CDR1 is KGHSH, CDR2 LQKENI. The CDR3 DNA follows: TGTGCCAGCTCACGCCGGGACGGGACCGGGGAGCTGTTTTTT. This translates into CASSRRDGTGELFF.

CDR3 nucleotide sequence: TGTGCCAGCAGTTACAGGAACAATCAGCCCCAGCATTTT. It specifies CASSYRNNQPQHF. The J gene is TRBJ1-5, the V gene TRBV12-3 or TRBV12-4, with a tentative D call TRBD1 (5 bases). V lost 4 bases to trimming and J lost 3 bases, with 7 bases between them. This CDR3 is built from 13 residues.

The CDR3 nucleotides read TGCGCCAGCAGCCAAGTGTATGGCAGGGCGAATTCTGGCTACACCTTC. This translates into CASSQVYGRANSGYTF. The chain recombines TRBV4-3 with TRBJ1-2; weak D call: TRBD1 (5 bases). Trimming took off 1 base at V and 7 bases at J, with 19 bases between the two ends. Germline V CDR1 and CDR2: LGHNA, YSLEER. The CDR3 extends over 16 amino acids.

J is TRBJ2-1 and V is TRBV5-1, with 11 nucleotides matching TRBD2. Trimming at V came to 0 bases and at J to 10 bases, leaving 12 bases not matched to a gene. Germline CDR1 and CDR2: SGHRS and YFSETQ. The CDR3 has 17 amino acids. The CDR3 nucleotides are TGCGCCAGCAGCTTGGCTCCGGGACTAGCGGCCGCGGAGGAGCAGTTCTTC. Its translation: CASSLAPGLAAAEEQFF.

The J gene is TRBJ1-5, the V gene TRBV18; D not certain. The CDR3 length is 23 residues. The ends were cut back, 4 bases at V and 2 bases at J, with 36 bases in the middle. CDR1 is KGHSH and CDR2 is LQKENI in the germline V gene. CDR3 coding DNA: TGTGCCAGCTCACAACACCCCCTGGAGGTTGCAAGCCCCGTCCCAGCGGGCAATCAGCCCCAGCATTTT. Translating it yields CASSQHPLEVASPVPAGNQPQHF. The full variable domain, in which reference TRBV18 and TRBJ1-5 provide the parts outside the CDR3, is NAGVMQNPRHLVRRRGQEARLRCSPMKGHSHVYWYRQLPEEGLKFMVYLQKENIIDESGMPKERFSAEFPKEGPSILRIQQVVRGDSAAYFCASSQHPLEVASPVPAGNQPQHFGDGTRLSIL.

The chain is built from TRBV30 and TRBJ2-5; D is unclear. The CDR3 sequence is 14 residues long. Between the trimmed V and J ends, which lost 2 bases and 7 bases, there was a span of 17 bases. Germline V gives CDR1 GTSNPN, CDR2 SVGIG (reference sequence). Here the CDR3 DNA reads TGTGCCTGGAGTTCCTTCGCTAGGACGGGGACCCAGTACTTC. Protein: CAWSSFARTGTQYF.

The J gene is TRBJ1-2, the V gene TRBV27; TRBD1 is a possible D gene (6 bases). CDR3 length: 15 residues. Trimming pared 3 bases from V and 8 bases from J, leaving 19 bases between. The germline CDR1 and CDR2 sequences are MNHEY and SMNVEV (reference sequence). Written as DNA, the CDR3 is TGTGCCAGCAGTTTTAGGGGACAACCGGTCCGGGGCTACACCTTC. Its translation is CASSFRGQPVRGYTF.

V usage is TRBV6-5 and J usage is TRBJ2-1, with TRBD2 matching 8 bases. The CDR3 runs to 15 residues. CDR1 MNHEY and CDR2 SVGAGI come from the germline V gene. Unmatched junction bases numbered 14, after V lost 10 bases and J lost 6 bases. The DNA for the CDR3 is TGTGCCACCTGGAGTCCCGGGACTAGGACCAATGAGCAGTTCTTC. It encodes CATWSPGTRTNEQFF.

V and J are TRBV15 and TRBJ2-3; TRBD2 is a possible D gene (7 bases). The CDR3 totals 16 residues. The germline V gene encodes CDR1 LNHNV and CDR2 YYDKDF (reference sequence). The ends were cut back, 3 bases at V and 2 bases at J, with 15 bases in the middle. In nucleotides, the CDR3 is TGTGCCACCAGCAGGGGGGCGGGGGTCGCCACAGATACGCAGTATTTT. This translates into CATSRGAGVATDTQYF.

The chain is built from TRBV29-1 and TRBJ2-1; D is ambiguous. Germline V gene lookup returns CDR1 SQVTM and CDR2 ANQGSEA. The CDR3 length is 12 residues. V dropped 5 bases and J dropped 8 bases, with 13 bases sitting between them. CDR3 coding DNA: TGCAGCGTTCGGTTGGCACAATATGAGCAGTTCTTC. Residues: CSVRLAQYEQFF.

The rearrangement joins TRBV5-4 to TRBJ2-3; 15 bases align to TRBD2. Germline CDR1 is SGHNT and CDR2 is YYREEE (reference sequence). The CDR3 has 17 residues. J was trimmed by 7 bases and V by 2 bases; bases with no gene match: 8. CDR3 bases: TGTGCCAGCAGCTTACGGACTAGCGGGGGGGCCGGGAATACGCAGTATTTT. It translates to CASSLRTSGGAGNTQYF.

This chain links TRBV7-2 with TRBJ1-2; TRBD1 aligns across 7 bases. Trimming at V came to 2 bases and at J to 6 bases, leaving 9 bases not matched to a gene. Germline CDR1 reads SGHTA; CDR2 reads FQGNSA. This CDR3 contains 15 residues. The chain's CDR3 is CASSLRGPNRDGYTF. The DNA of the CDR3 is TGTGCCAGCAGCTTAAGGGGGCCCAACAGGGATGGCTACACCTTC. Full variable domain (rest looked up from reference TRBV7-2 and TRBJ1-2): GAGVSQSPSNKVTEKGKDVELRCDPISGHTALYWYRQSLGQGLEFLIYFQGNSAPDKSGLPSDRFSAERTGGSVSTLTIQRTQQEDSAVYLCASSLRGPNRDGYTFGSGTRLTVV.

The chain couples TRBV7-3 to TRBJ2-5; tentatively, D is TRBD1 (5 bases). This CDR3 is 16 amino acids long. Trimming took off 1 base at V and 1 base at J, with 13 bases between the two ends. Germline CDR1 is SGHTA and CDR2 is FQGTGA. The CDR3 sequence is CASSLIPTESQETQYF. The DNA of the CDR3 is TGTGCCAGCAGCTTAATCCCGACAGAATCCCAAGAGACCCAGTACTTC.

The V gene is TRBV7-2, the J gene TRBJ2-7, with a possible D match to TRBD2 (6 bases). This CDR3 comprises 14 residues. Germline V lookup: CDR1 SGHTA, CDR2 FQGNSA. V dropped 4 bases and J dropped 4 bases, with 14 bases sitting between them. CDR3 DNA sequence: TGTGCCAGCAGCTCCCAAGGAGGGCTATACGAGCAGTACTTC. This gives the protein CASSSQGGLYEQYF.

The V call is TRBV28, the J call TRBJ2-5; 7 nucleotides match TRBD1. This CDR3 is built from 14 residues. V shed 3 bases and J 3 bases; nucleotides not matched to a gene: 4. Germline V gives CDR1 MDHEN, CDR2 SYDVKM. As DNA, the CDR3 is TGTGCCAGCAGTTTGGACCAGGGGGAAGAGACCCAGTACTTC. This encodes CASSLDQGEETQYF. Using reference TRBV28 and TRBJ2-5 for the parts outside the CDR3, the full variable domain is DVKVTQSSRYLVKRTGEKVFLECVQDMDHENMFWYRQDPGLGLRLIYFSYDVKMKEKGDIPEGYSVSREKKERFSLILESASTNQTSMYLCASSLDQGEETQYFGPGTRLLVL.

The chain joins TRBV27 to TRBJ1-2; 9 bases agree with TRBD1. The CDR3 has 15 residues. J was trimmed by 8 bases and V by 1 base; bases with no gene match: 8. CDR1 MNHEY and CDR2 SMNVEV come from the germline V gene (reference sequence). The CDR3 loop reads CASSLFGTGNRGYTF. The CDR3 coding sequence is TGTGCCAGCAGTTTATTTGGGACAGGGAATAGAGGCTACACCTTC.

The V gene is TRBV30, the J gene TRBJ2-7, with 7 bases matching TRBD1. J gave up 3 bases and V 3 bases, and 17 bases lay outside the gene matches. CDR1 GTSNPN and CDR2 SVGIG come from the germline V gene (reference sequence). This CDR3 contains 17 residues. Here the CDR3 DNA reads TGTGCCTGGAGGGGAGCTTTGGGCAGGGGGACATACTACGAGCAGTACTTC. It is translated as CAWRGALGRGTYYEQYF.

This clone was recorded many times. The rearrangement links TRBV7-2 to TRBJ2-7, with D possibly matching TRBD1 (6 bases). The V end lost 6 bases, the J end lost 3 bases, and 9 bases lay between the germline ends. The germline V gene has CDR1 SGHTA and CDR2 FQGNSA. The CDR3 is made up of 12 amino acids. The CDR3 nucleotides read TGTGCCAGCAGACAGGACAGCTACGAGCAGTACTTC. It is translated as CASRQDSYEQYF.

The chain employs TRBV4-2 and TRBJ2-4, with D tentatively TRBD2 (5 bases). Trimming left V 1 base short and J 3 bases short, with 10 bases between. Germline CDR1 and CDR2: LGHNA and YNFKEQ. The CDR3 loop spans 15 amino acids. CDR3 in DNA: TGTGCCAGCAGCCAAGCGGGAATGGGCAAAAACATTCAGTACTTC. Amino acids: CASSQAGMGKNIQYF.

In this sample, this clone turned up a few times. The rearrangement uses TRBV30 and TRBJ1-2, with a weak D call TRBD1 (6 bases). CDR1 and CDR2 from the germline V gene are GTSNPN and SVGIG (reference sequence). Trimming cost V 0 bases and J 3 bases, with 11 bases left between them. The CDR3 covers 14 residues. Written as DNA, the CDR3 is TGTGCCTGGAGTGTGAGGGGGAGAGACTATGGCTACACCTTC. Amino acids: CAWSVRGRDYGYTF.

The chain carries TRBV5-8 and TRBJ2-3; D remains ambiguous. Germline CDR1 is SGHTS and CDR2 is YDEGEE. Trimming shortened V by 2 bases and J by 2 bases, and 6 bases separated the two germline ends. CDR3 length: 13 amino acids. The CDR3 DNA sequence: TGTGCCAGCAGCTTTGGGAACACAGATACGCAGTATTTT. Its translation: CASSFGNTDTQYF.

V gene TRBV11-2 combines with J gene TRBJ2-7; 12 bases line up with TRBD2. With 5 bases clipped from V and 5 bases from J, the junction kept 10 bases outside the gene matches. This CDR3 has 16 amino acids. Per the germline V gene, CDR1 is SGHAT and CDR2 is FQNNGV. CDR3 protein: CASSRVLAGGPDEQYF. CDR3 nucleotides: TGTGCCAGCAGCCGGGTGCTAGCGGGAGGGCCGGACGAGCAGTACTTC.

The DNA for the CDR3 is TGTGCCAGCAGCTTTGTGGGACCTTTGAACACTGAAGCTTTCTTT. It encodes CASSFVGPLNTEAFF. The V call is TRBV7-2, the J call TRBJ1-1; D possibly corresponds to TRBD1 (5 bases). In germline, CDR1 is SGHTA, CDR2 FQGNSA. Trimming cost V 3 bases and J 0 bases, with 11 bases left between them. This CDR3 has 15 residues.

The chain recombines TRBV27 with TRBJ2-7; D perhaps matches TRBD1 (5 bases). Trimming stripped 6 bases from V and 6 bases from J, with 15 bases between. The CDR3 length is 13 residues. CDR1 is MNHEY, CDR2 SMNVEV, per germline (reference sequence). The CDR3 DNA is TGTGCCAGCAGGGCAGGGTCTGTTCGCGAGCAGTACTTC. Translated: CASRAGSVREQYF.